The rows below give T cell receptor beta chains drawn from one sample of a study of blood T cell repertoires in COVID-19. Profiling relied on immunoSEQ multiplex PCR, and the TCRdb table lists in-frame clones only, not all of them. Among about 210,000 clones listed, roughly 85% were seen once. The specimen was peripheral blood. These TCRs come from an older woman with COVID-19, enrolled during active disease. Both conserved end residues are part of each CDR3. D genes are given only for firm matches. A row's size may be missing; if present it is once, few, many or a size class.

d_gene	v_gene	j_gene	abundance	CDR3nt	CDR3aa
TRBD1	TRBV9	TRBJ1-6	NA	TGTGCCAGCAGCGTTCGGGACAGGGACGGAACCTCACCCCTCCACTTT	CASSVRDRDGTSPLHF
TRBD1	TRBV6-6	TRBJ1-6	NA	TGTGCCAGCAGTCCCAAGACAGGGAGCTCCTATAATTCACCCCTCCACTTT	CASSPKTGSSYNSPLHF
NA	TRBV5-1	TRBJ1-4	NA	TGCGCCAGCAGCTTGGGGGCAGTAACTAATGAAAAACTGTTTTTT	CASSLGAVTNEKLFF
NA	TRBV27	TRBJ2-5	NA	TGTGCCAGCAGTTTATCGGCCGGGGAGGCCACCCAGTACTTC	CASSLSAGEATQYF
NA	TRBV6-5	TRBJ1-1	NA	TGTGCCAGCAACAGGATTATGAACACTGAAGCTTTCTTT	CASNRIMNTEAFF
TRBD2	TRBV30	TRBJ2-2	NA	TGTGCCTGGAACAGCGGTCGAGCGGGGGCCGGGGAGCTGTTTTTT	CAWNSGRAGAGELFF
TRBD2	TRBV2	TRBJ2-2	few	TGTGCCAGCCGACTAGCGGGGAACACCGGGGAGCTGTTTTTT	CASRLAGNTGELFF
NA	TRBV6-5	TRBJ2-7	NA	TGTGCCAGCAGTTACTTAGGACGGGAAGTTGGGGAGCAGTACTTC	CASSYLGREVGEQYF
NA	TRBV7-2	TRBJ2-1	NA	TGTGCCAGCGTATTCTCCAGGGGTAGGAATGAGCAGTTCTTC	CASVFSRGRNEQFF
TRBD2	TRBV6-2/TRBV6-3	TRBJ2-2	NA	TGTGCCAGCAGTTATGATAGGGGACTAGCGGGATTCAACACCGGGGAGCTGTTTTTT	CASSYDRGLAGFNTGELFF
NA	TRBV3-1/TRBV3-2	TRBJ2-7	NA	TGTGCCAGCAGCCGGGGGCGGTCCGCCTACGAGCAGTACTTC	CASSRGRSAYEQYF
NA	TRBV11-2	TRBJ2-1	NA	TGTGCCAGCAGCCTAGACCCATCCGGCAATGAGCAGTTCTTC	CASSLDPSGNEQFF
NA	TRBV4-3	TRBJ2-2	NA	TGCGCCAGCAGCCCCGGGTTAGGGGCCACCGGGGAGCTGTTTTTT	CASSPGLGATGELFF
TRBD2	TRBV7-2	TRBJ2-4	NA	TGTGCCAGCAGCTTAGGGCTAGCGGGGGGTACTGACATTCAGTACTTC	CASSLGLAGGTDIQYF
TRBD1	TRBV9	TRBJ2-2	NA	TGTGCCAGCAGGTTTGGACAGGGGGTGAACACCGGGGAGCTGTTTTTT	CASRFGQGVNTGELFF
TRBD1	TRBV6-6	TRBJ2-3	few	TGTGCCAGCAGTTCAGGACAGGTTCAGTATTTT	CASSSGQVQYF
NA	TRBV30	TRBJ1-5	few	TGTGCCTGGAGTGTATCCCCTTTCTCAGGGAGGGGAAGCAATCAGCCCCAGCATTTT	CAWSVSPFSGRGSNQPQHF
NA	TRBV9	TRBJ2-1	NA	TGTGCCAGCAGCGTAGAGCAGGTGACAGAGGCCTACAATGAGCAGTTCTTC	CASSVEQVTEAYNEQFF
TRBD1	TRBV19	TRBJ2-1	NA	TGTGCCAGTAGTTCTGACAGGGGGCGGGGAAATGAGCAGTTCTTC	CASSSDRGRGNEQFF
NA	TRBV20-1	TRBJ1-2	NA	TGCAGTGCTAGAACCGATAGTGGCTACACCTTC	CSARTDSGYTF
NA	TRBV27	TRBJ1-2	NA	TGTGCCAGCAGATTAGGGGAGGGCCCAGCTAACTATGGCTACACCTTC	CASRLGEGPANYGYTF
NA	TRBV12-3/TRBV12-4	TRBJ1-1	few	TGTGCCAGCAGTTTGTCCGTAAACACTGAAGCTTTCTTT	CASSLSVNTEAFF
NA	TRBV6-5	TRBJ1-6	NA	TGTGCCACGGTGGAAGGCAGGCATTCACCCCTCCACTTT	CATVEGRHSPLHF
NA	TRBV18	TRBJ1-1	few	TGTGCCAGCTCACCACGAGACACTGAAGCTTTCTTT	CASSPRDTEAFF
TRBD1	TRBV4-3	TRBJ2-5	NA	TGCGCCAGCAGCCAAGTGGGGACAGGTCAAGAGACCCAGTACTTC	CASSQVGTGQETQYF
TRBD2	TRBV27	TRBJ2-7	NA	TGTGCCAGCAGTTTAAGGTTTCAGGGAGGGAGGTCAGAGCAGTACTTC	CASSLRFQGGRSEQYF
TRBD1	TRBV20-1	TRBJ1-1	few	TGCAGTGCTAGTGGGACAGGGGGGCGAAACACTGAAGCTTTCTTT	CSASGTGGRNTEAFF
TRBD1	TRBV4-3	TRBJ2-7	NA	TGCGCCAGCAGCCAAGATCGAGGGCAGGGGGCCTACGAGCAGTACTTC	CASSQDRGQGAYEQYF
NA	TRBV9	TRBJ1-1	NA	TGTGCCAGCAGCGGCCGTAGGGAGACTGAAGCTTTCTTT	CASSGRRETEAFF
TRBD1	TRBV5-6	TRBJ1-1	NA	TGTGCCAGCAGCTACGGGACAGGGGGAACTGAAGCTTTCTTT	CASSYGTGGTEAFF
NA	TRBV11-3	TRBJ1-1	NA	TGTGCCAGCAGCTTAGGGGGCGTGGGTGGTACTGAAGCTTTCTTT	CASSLGGVGGTEAFF
NA	TRBV7-6	TRBJ1-2	NA	TGTGCCAGCAGCTTAGCAGGTTTCGGGAACGCCTATGGCTACACCTTC	CASSLAGFGNAYGYTF
NA	TRBV21-1	TRBJ2-1	NA	TGTGCCAGCAGCAAGGATTCGGGGGGGAGAAGGGATGGATACAATGAGCAGTTCTTC	CASSKDSGGRRDGYNEQFF
TRBD2	TRBV19	TRBJ2-1	NA	TGTGCCACCAGTAGTAGTCCCGGGAGGGATGAGCAGTTCTTC	CATSSSPGRDEQFF
NA	TRBV18	TRBJ2-1	few	TGTGCCAGCTCACCAATGAACTTCTACAATGAGCAGTTCTTC	CASSPMNFYNEQFF
TRBD1	TRBV4-3	TRBJ1-2	NA	TGCGCCAGCAGCCAACAGACAGGGATCGGTGGCTACACCTTC	CASSQQTGIGGYTF
TRBD2	TRBV5-8	TRBJ2-1	NA	TGTGCCAGCAGCTTGGCCGGGAGGACGTACAATGAGCAGTTCTTC	CASSLAGRTYNEQFF
NA	TRBV9	TRBJ1-3	NA	TGTGCCAGCAGCGTAGGGAGTCCTTCTGGAAACACCATATATTTT	CASSVGSPSGNTIYF
NA	TRBV18	TRBJ1-2	NA	TGTGCCAGCTCAGCGGACCACTGGGGAGGCTATGGCTACACCTTC	CASSADHWGGYGYTF
NA	TRBV6-2/TRBV6-3	TRBJ2-7	NA	TGTGCCAGCAGTCCGCCGACTGACGAGCAGTACTTC	CASSPPTDEQYF
NA	TRBV11-2	TRBJ2-5	NA	TGTGCCAGCAGCTTAGCCGGACTGACCGGGGAGACCCAGTACTTC	CASSLAGLTGETQYF
TRBD1	TRBV10-3	TRBJ2-2	once	TGTGCCACACTGGGGGACAGCGAATCCACCGGGGAGCTGTTTTTT	CATLGDSESTGELFF
TRBD1	TRBV11-3	TRBJ1-4	NA	TGTGCCAGCAAAGTAGGACAGGGGCGGAATGAAAAACTGTTTTTT	CASKVGQGRNEKLFF
TRBD2	TRBV2	TRBJ2-5	NA	TGTGCCAGCAGTGGCGGCGGTCGGGGGGGCCGTGAGACCCAGTACTTC	CASSGGGRGGRETQYF
NA	TRBV27	TRBJ2-7	NA	TGTGCCAGCAGAAAAGAGGGGGACGAGCAGTACTTC	CASRKEGDEQYF
TRBD2	TRBV29-1	TRBJ2-3	NA	TGCAGCGTTGAAAGGCGGGGGGGCACAGATACGCAGTATTTT	CSVERRGGTDTQYF
NA	TRBV4-3	TRBJ2-1	once	TGCGCCAGCAGCCCTGGGAGGGGGACCTACAATGAGCAGTTCTTC	CASSPGRGTYNEQFF
TRBD2	TRBV7-9	TRBJ2-2	NA	TGTGCCAGCCCTTCTCGCGGGGGGGAATCCGGGGAGCTGTTTTTT	CASPSRGGESGELFF
NA	TRBV6-6	TRBJ1-3	few	TGTGCCAGCAGTTACACATCAGGAAACACCATATATTTT	CASSYTSGNTIYF
NA	TRBV3-1/TRBV3-2	TRBJ1-1	NA	TGTGCCAGCAGCCAAGATCTCGGGTTTAACACTGAAGCTTTCTTT	CASSQDLGFNTEAFF
TRBD2	TRBV3-1/TRBV3-2	TRBJ2-7	few	TGTGCCAGCAGCCATAACAGCTTTTATAGCGGGAGGCCCTACGAGCAGTACTTC	CASSHNSFYSGRPYEQYF
NA	TRBV2	TRBJ1-1	NA	TGTGCCAGCTTTATAGGACACTCGAACACTGAAGCTTTCTTT	CASFIGHSNTEAFF
NA	TRBV5-1	TRBJ2-7	NA	TGCGCCAGCAGCTTGGTCACAGTTCCCTCCTACGAGCAGTACTTC	CASSLVTVPSYEQYF